The 22 T cell receptor beta chains listed next were all sequenced from one sample in a study of blood T cells in healthy people across ages. Combining a sample-barcoded 5' primer with a J-beta primer mix, a second PCR ran for 7 to 11 cycles. MiXCR, run by TCRdb on the 5' RACE reads, gives a single entry per CDR3 protein. Here the sample spans 550,000 to 800,000 distinct CDR3 sequences, roughly 32% being singletons. Sequenced: blood. The receptors come from an elderly woman in good health.

This clonotype was picked up a small number of times. The rearrangement links TRBV28 to TRBJ2-1; 8 bases match TRBD1. Germline lookup yields CDR1 MDHEN and CDR2 SYDVKM. V was clipped by 6 bases and J by 6 bases; unmatched bases: 7. The CDR3 runs to 14 residues. The CDR3 here is CASRSRGLVNEQFF. Here the CDR3 DNA reads TGTGCCAGCAGAAGCAGGGGGCTGGTCAATGAGCAGTTCTTC. Drawing the rest from reference TRBV28 and TRBJ2-1, the complete variable domain is DVKVTQSSRYLVKRTGEKVFLECVQDMDHENMFWYRQDPGLGLRLIYFSYDVKMKEKGDIPEGYSVSREKKERFSLILESASTNQTSMYLCASRSRGLVNEQFFGPGTRLTVL.

This clonotype showed up many times. This chain links TRBV12-3 or TRBV12-4 with TRBJ2-3, with 7 nucleotides matching TRBD2. The CDR3 is made up of 15 amino acids. Trimming at V came to 4 bases and at J to 3 bases, leaving 7 bases not matched to a gene. CDR3 coding DNA: TGTGCCAGCAGTTCCCCCGGCGGGGGAACAGATACGCAGTATTTT. Translated: CASSSPGGGTDTQYF.

There are many counts of this clonotype. This chain connects TRBV7-8 to TRBJ1-6; no firm D call. The length of the CDR3 is 13 residues. Germline V gives CDR1 SGHVS, CDR2 FQNEAQ. V gave up 1 base and J gave up 13 bases, with 11 bases separating them. The CDR3 here is CASSLGGERPLHF. The CDR3 bases are TGTGCCAGCAGCTTAGGCGGTGAAAGGCCCCTCCACTTT. Filled out from reference TRBV7-8 and TRBJ1-6, the complete variable domain reads GAGVSQSPRYKVAKRGQDVALRCDPISGHVSLFWYQQALGQGPEFLTYFQNEAQLDKSGLPSDRFFAERPEGSVSTLKIQRTQQEDSAVYLCASSLGGERPLHFGNGTRLTVT.

This clonotype was counted ten times or more. The chain uses TRBV4-1 and TRBJ2-7; D is undetermined. V lost 0 bases to trimming and J lost 3 bases, with 12 bases between them. This CDR3 spans 15 amino acids. CDR1 is MGHRA and CDR2 is YSYEKL in the germline V gene. The CDR3 DNA sequence: TGCGCCAGCAGCCAAGAGGACCGTCCGGTCTACGAGCAGTACTTC. This codes for CASSQEDRPVYEQYF.

This clonotype was observed at least ten times. This chain links TRBV30 with TRBJ2-1; 10 bases match TRBD1. Germline V CDR1 and CDR2: GTSNPN, SVGIG (reference sequence). The CDR3 is made up of 13 amino acids. The J segment lost 6 bases and the V segment lost 1 base, leaving 0 bases of the junction unmatched. CDR3 sequence: CAWSGTGGNEQFF. In DNA form, the CDR3 reads TGTGCCTGGAGTGGGACAGGGGGCAATGAGCAGTTCTTC.

This clonotype was detected ten times or more. The chain has TRBV11-2 and TRBJ2-3; no firm D call. The germline CDR1 and CDR2 sequences are SGHAT and FQNNGV. V was shortened by 1 base and J by 10 bases, with 6 bases between the two germline ends. This CDR3 is built from 11 residues. CDR3 DNA sequence: TGTGCCAGCAGCTTAGGTTCTCCGCAGTATTTT. Translation gives CASSLGSPQYF.

This clonotype was recorded at least ten times. This chain uses TRBV27 with TRBJ2-3; 7 nucleotides align to TRBD2. Germline V gives CDR1 MNHEY, CDR2 SMNVEV (reference sequence). This CDR3 spans 21 amino acids. V lost 8 bases to trimming and J lost 0 bases; unmatched junction nucleotides: 26. The CDR3: CASGSVFSKGLAETSTDTQYF. The CDR3 DNA reads as TGTGCCAGCGGCTCGGTCTTTTCGAAGGGGCTAGCGGAAACTAGCACAGATACGCAGTATTTT.

The chain joins TRBV9 to TRBJ2-3; the D is unclear. Germline loops: CDR1 SGDLS, CDR2 YYNGEE. Trimming took off 1 base at V and 6 bases at J, with 9 bases between the two ends. The CDR3 covers 13 residues. For the CDR3, the DNA is TGTGCCAGCAGCGTACTCACCGCGGATACGCAGTATTTT. It encodes CASSVLTADTQYF.

There are many counts of this clonotype. The rearrangement links TRBV29-1 to TRBJ2-3; TRBD2 aligns across 8 bases. CDR1 SQVTM and CDR2 ANQGSEA come from the germline V gene. The V segment lost 5 bases and the J segment 2 bases; nucleotides outside the gene matches: 3. This CDR3 contains 13 residues. CDR3 nucleotide sequence: TGCAGCGTTAGCGGGGGAAACACAGATACGCAGTATTTT. Encoded protein: CSVSGGNTDTQYF.

This clonotype was counted ten times or more. V usage is TRBV20-1 and J usage is TRBJ1-1; possible D gene TRBD1, 5 bases. CDR1 and CDR2 (germline): DFQATT, SNEGSKA (reference sequence). The CDR3 spans 13 residues. For the CDR3, the DNA is TGCAGGGCCTCAAGGGGTACGGACACTGAAGCTTTCTTT. Its translation is CRASRGTDTEAFF.

This chain uses TRBV30 with TRBJ1-2, with D possibly matching TRBD1 (5 bases). Trimming left V 3 bases short and J 4 bases short, with 15 bases between. The CDR3 totals 14 residues. The germline gives CDR1 GTSNPN, CDR2 SVGIG (reference sequence). In nucleotides, the CDR3 is TGTGCCTGGAGAGAATCAGGGATCGGCTATGGCTACACCTTC. It codes for CAWRESGIGYGYTF. The full variable domain, its missing parts supplied by reference TRBV30 and TRBJ1-2, is SQTIHQWPATLVQPVGSPLSLECTVEGTSNPNLYWYRQAAGRGLQLLFYSVGIGQISSEVPQNLSASRPQDRQFILSSKKLLLSDSGFYLCAWRESGIGYGYTFGSGTRLTVV.

Worth noting for this clonotype: Mismatch with germline at one junction end may stem from a read error. The chain recombines TRBV4-3 with TRBJ2-7; TRBD1 agrees at 9 bases. This CDR3 spans 17 amino acids. The V gene's germline CDR1 is LGHNA and CDR2 YSLEER. This CDR3 is CANSQGFTGGYPYEQYF. CDR3 nucleotides: TGCGCCAACAGCCAAGGCTTCACAGGGGGCTATCCCTACGAGCAGTACTTC.

DNA for the CDR3: TGTGCCAGCAGCCGATTAAGGAACGAGCAGTACTTC. Its translation is CASSRLRNEQYF. The chain has TRBV11-2 and TRBJ2-7; D is unclear. The CDR3 runs to 12 residues. Germline values: CDR1 SGHAT, CDR2 FQNNGV. The V gene lost 5 bases and the J gene lost 5 bases, with 10 bases spanning the gap. Looking up the rest from reference TRBV11-2 and TRBJ2-7 gives the full variable domain: EAGVAQSPRYKIIEKRQSVAFWCNPISGHATLYWYQQILGQGPKLLIQFQNNGVVDDSQLPKDRFSAERLKGVDSTLKIQPAKLEDSAVYLCASSRLRNEQYFGPGTRLTVT.

This clonotype was recorded a few times. The chain uses TRBV5-5 and TRBJ1-4; TRBD1 matches 8 bases. The CDR3 has 15 residues. CDR1 is SGHKS, CDR2 YYEKEE, per germline (reference sequence). With 4 bases clipped from V and 5 bases from J, the junction kept 7 bases outside the gene matches. Written as DNA, the CDR3 is TGTGCCAGCAGCAGCAGGACAGGGAGGAATGAAAAACTGTTTTTT. Its protein is CASSSRTGRNEKLFF.

The CDR3 coding sequence is TGTGCCTGGGGCAAGGGAGATAACCGTGAGCAGTTCTTC. This encodes CAWGKGDNREQFF. This sequence joins TRBV30 and TRBJ2-1, with D possibly matching TRBD2 (5 bases). The germline gives CDR1 GTSNPN, CDR2 SVGIG (reference sequence). V lost 5 bases and J 9 bases, leaving 17 bases between the germline ends. This CDR3 comprises 13 residues.

This clonotype has ten or more counts. The chain couples TRBV27 to TRBJ2-7; D may be TRBD2 (5 bases). The CDR3 extends over 12 amino acids. Germline V gene data show CDR1 as MNHEY and CDR2 as SMNVEV (reference sequence). The CDR3 reads CDKPGKSYEQYF. The DNA for the CDR3 is TGTGACAAACCGGGAAAGTCCTACGAGCAGTACTTC.

This clonotype was seen many times. The gene calls are TRBV15 and TRBJ2-3, with D hard to call. V lost 5 bases and J lost 7, with 10 bases in between. There are 12 residues in the CDR3. Germline V gene sequence: CDR1 LNHNV, CDR2 YYDKDF (reference sequence). In DNA, the CDR3 is TGTGCCACCAGCTTGTCCGTGAATACGCAGTATTTT. Protein sequence: CATSLSVNTQYF.

As for this clonotype: Just one base apart from a much larger clone, this may be a read error. The chain has TRBV4-2 and TRBJ1-2, with D possibly being TRBD1 (5 bases). The CDR3 spans 15 residues. Germline V gene data show CDR1 as LGHNA and CDR2 as YNFKEQ. V lost 2 bases and J 6 bases, leaving 16 bases between the germline ends. The CDR3 loop is CASSQLHPGTDGYTF. DNA of the CDR3: TGTGCCAGCAGCCAACTCCACCCGGGGACCGATGGCTACACCTTC.

This clonotype was detected ten times or more. The genes are TRBV12-3 or TRBV12-4 and TRBJ2-1; D remains ambiguous. This CDR3 comprises 13 residues. V lost 6 bases and J 5 bases, leaving 11 bases between the germline ends. Written as DNA, the CDR3 is TGTGCCAGCAGCCCCCGGTGGAACAATGAGCAGTTCTTC. This gives the protein CASSPRWNNEQFF.

Comments on this clonotype: A much larger clone is a single base away; this may be a read error. The chain combines TRBV28 with TRBJ2-5; D ambiguous. Germline lookup yields CDR1 MDHEN and CDR2 SYDVKM. The CDR3 totals 14 residues. The ends were cut back, 3 bases at V and 11 bases at J, with 19 bases in the middle. The CDR3 region is CASSLPLLATEQYF. The CDR3 region has the DNA TGTGCCAGCAGTTTGCCCTTGCTGGCTACGGAGCAGTACTTC. Full variable domain (missing parts from reference TRBV28 and TRBJ2-5): DVKVTQSSRYLVKRTGEKVFLECVQDMDHENMFWYRQDPGLGLRLIYFSYDVKMKEKGDIPEGYSVSREKKERFSLILESASTNQTSMYLCASSLPLLATEQYFGPGTRLLVL.

Concerning this clonotype itself: Being one base from a much bigger clone, this may be a read error. J is TRBJ2-1 and V is TRBV24-1, with TRBD1 identical over 9 bases. In germline, CDR1 is KGHDR, CDR2 SFDVKD. The CDR3 length is 14 residues. DNA of the CDR3: TGTGCCACCAGTCTTGGACAGGGGTACAGTGAGCAGTTCTTC. This translates into CATSLGQGYSEQFF.

This clonotype was observed many times. The rearrangement joins TRBV5-4 to TRBJ2-6, with D possibly being TRBD1 (7 bases). The length of the CDR3 is 17 residues. The germline gives CDR1 SGHNT, CDR2 YYREEE (reference sequence). Trimming removed 4 bases at V and 2 bases at J, with 16 bases between. The CDR3 loop reads CASSGRGDFAGANVLTF. CDR3 DNA: TGTGCCAGCAGCGGCAGGGGGGACTTTGCTGGGGCCAACGTCCTGACTTTC.